This TCR beta chain was found in a study of beta chain features in type 1 diabetes. Study-wide background: Across the samples, some 99 million sorted cells were examined in total. General study findings and limits: At VDJ recombination sites, type 1 diabetes patients had fewer insertions and more deleted nucleotides. In every one of the four CD4+ subsets, TCRB CDR3s were moderately but significantly shorter in Type 1 diabetes patients.

On this clone: Its antigen remains unknown.

The germline gives CDR1 MDHEN, CDR2 SYDVKM. V lost 4 bases and J lost 6, with 25 bases in between. CDR3 length equals 18 residues. Purity exceeding 95% was reached by all sorted populations. Expressed TCRB transcripts were sequenced after all isolated RNA was converted to cDNA. The method was immunoSEQ multiplex PCR; TCRdb's version includes in-frame clones alone and lacks a portion of them. The repertoire has nearly 700,000 clones, over 10% of them found once; the top ten carry approximately 0.02%. The TCR sequence derives from a man aged 18 to 30 with type 1 diabetes. The V and J genes are TRBV28 and TRBJ2-1; possibly TRBD2 for D (6 bases). The sample comprised naive CD4+ T cells from blood. CDR3 in amino acids: CASSSPSSAQSVGNEQFF. CDR3 nucleotide sequence: TGTGCCAGCAGTTCCCCTTCTAGCGCCCAATCTGTGGGCAATGAGCAGTTCTTC.